This TCR beta chain was captured by sequencing in a study of technical replicates of blood from a handful of donors. The method was immunoSEQ multiplex PCR; TCRdb's version includes in-frame clones alone and lacks a portion of them. The sample includes over 55,000 clones, roughly 94% of them seen just once. The CDR3 is made up of 15 amino acids. J is TRBJ2-3 and V is TRBV12-2; the D call in the table, TRBD2, was not verified against the DNA. TRBV12-2 is a known pseudogene. The sequenced sample consisted of PBMCs. The TCR comes from a human donor in good health. Some clones in this sample may be carry-over from other donors' samples. The CDR3 loop reads CASRLVYGETDTQYF. CDR3 DNA sequence: TGTGCAAGTCGCTTAGTGTACGGGGAAACAGATACGCAGTATTTT.